This T cell receptor (beta chain) was found in a study of blood T cell repertoires in COVID-19. Assay: immunoSEQ multiplex PCR; the TCRdb copy retains only in-frame clones and omits some. The sample has 360,000 or so clones, approximately 84% seen once. The source of this sequence is a woman in her thirties who had recovered from COVID-19. The specimen sequenced was PBMCs or T cells enriched from blood (not recorded which).

CDR3 amino acids: CATRGALNEQFF. For the CDR3, the DNA is TGCGCCACCCGAGGAGCGCTCAATGAGCAGTTCTTC. The chain combines TRBV10-2 with TRBJ2-1; no clear D gene. V lost 10 bases, J lost 6 bases, and 13 bases lay in between. CDR1 is WSHSY and CDR2 is SAAADI in the germline V gene. The CDR3 runs to 12 residues.